This TCR beta chain was identified during a study of T cell changes during pregnancy in multiple sclerosis. Sequencing was performed with immunoSEQ multiplex PCR; in TCRdb, only in-frame clones are kept and a portion is missing. The sample holds about 45,000 clones; about 91% are singletons and the top ten take approximately 2.9%. This CDR3 spans 15 amino acids. V was shortened by 0 bases and J by 2 bases, with 11 bases between the two germline ends. The germline V gene encodes CDR1 KGHSH and CDR2 LQKENI. Sequenced material: CD8+ T cells from peripheral blood mononuclear cells, taken in the second trimester of pregnancy. The TCR originated in a female donor with multiple sclerosis, enrolled in a pregnancy study. The genes are TRBV18 and TRBJ2-7; tentatively, D is TRBD1 (5 bases). The CDR3 DNA follows: TGTGCCAGCTCACCACCAGAGACAGCCCCCTACGAGCAGTACTTC. Protein product: CASSPPETAPYEQYF.